This T cell receptor beta chain was captured by sequencing in a study of T cells after posttransplantation cyclophosphamide. Only in-frame clones appear in the TCRdb table, and some are missing; sequencing was by immunoSEQ multiplex PCR. This table holds just over 65,000 clones, 85% to 95% found once. The V gene's germline CDR1 is LGHNT and CDR2 FRNRAP. The V and J ends lost 2 bases and 7 bases respectively, with 11 bases between them. This CDR3 is built from 13 residues. This rearrangement joins TRBV12-5 to TRBJ1-2; weak D call: TRBD1 (6 bases). The clonotype originates from a woman aged 30 to 39 in good health and a related stem cell transplant donor. Sequenced: PBMCs. In nucleotides, the CDR3 is TGTGCTAGTGGTTTGTGGGGGGCCGGTGGCTACACCTTC. It codes for CASGLWGAGGYTF. Variable domain in full (rest from reference TRBV12-5 and TRBJ1-2): DARVTQTPRHKVTEMGQEVTMRCQPILGHNTVFWYRQTMMQGLELLAYFRNRAPLDDSGMPKDRFSAEMPDATLATLKIQPSEPRDSAVYFCASGLWGAGGYTFGSGTRLTVV.